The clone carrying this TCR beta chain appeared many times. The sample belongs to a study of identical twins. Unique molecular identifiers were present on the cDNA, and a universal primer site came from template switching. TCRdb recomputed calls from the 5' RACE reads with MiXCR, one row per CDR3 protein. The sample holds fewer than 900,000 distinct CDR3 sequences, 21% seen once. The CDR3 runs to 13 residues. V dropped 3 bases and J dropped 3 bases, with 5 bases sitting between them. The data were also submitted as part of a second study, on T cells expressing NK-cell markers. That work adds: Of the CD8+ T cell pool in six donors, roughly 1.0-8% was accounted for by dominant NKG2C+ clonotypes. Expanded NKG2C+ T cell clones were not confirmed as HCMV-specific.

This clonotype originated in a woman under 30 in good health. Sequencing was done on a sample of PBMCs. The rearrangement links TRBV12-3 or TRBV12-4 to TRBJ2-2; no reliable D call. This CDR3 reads CASSLGDTGELFF. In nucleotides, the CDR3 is TGTGCCAGCAGTTTGGGTGACACCGGGGAGCTGTTTTTT.